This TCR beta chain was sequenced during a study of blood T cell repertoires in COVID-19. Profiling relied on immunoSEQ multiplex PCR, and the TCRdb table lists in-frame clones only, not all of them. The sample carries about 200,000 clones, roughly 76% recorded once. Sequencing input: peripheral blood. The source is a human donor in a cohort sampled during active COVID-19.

The CDR3 reads CASSQEGARGYTF. CDR3 sequence (DNA): TGTGCCAGCAGCCAAGAGGGGGCTCGTGGCTACACCTTC. The gene calls are TRBV3-1 (or the pseudogene TRBV3-2) and TRBJ1-2, with D maybe TRBD1 (6 bases). Germline assignment: CDR1 LGHDT and CDR2 YNNKEL (reference sequence). This CDR3 has 13 amino acids. Trimming took 0 bases from V and 7 from J, leaving 9 bases between them.